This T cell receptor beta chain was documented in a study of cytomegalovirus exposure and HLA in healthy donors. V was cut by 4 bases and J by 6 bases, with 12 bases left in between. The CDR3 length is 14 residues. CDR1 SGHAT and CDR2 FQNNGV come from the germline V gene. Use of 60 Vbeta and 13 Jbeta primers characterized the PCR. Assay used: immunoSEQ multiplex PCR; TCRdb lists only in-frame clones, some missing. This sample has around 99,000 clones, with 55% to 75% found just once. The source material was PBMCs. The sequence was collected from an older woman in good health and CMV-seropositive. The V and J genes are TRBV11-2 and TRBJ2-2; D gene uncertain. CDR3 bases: TGTGCCAGCAGCTCCGTCGGGTCCGCCGGGGAGCTGTTTTTT. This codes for CASSSVGSAGELFF.